This entry is about one T cell receptor beta chain. This entry belongs to a study of blood T cell repertoires in COVID-19. As for the study in general: T cells, B-cell-depleted T cells, or PBMCs provided the cDNA or gDNA that served as material.

Clones were sequenced by immunoSEQ multiplex PCR, and TCRdb holds only the in-frame ones, with some missing. The sample shows 300,000 or so clones, approximately 87% of them seen only once. The length of the CDR3 is 15 residues. After removal of 5 bases from V and 10 bases from J, the junction contained 11 bases not matched to a gene. From germline, CDR1 is MDHEN and CDR2 SYDVKM. This sequence originates from a woman aged 25 to 39 with COVID-19, enrolled during active disease. Sample: peripheral blood. The chain is built from TRBV28 and TRBJ1-6, with 7 bases matching TRBD1. The CDR3 reads CASSPLRQGQSPLHF. CDR3 bases: TGTGCCAGCAGTCCCCTAAGGCAGGGACAGTCACCCCTCCACTTT.